This T cell receptor (beta chain) derives from a study of T cells in Graves' hyperthyroidism and ophthalmopathy. Study background: Prior to any treatment, at the point of initial diagnosis, peripheral blood was collected.

Per the germline V gene, CDR1 is SGHTA and CDR2 is FQGNSA. The CDR3 totals 15 residues. Trimming removed 5 bases from V and 8 bases from J, with 18 bases in between. Amplification of TCR beta CDR3 regions used RNA as the template. Carried out on the TCR CDR3, a first-round RT-PCR used the HTBI primer set. TCRdb re-analysed the multiplex PCR reads in MiXCR, keeping a single row per CDR3 protein. The sample records some 800,000 distinct CDR3 sequences, 35% to 40% being singletons. Specimen: blood. This receptor was taken from a man younger than 35 with Graves' hyperthyroidism. V usage is TRBV7-2 and J usage is TRBJ1-4; D possibly corresponds to TRBD1 (5 bases). For the CDR3, the DNA is TGTGCCAGCAGCCAAGGGGACGGCGTTTCGGAAAAACTGTTTTTT. It is translated as CASSQGDGVSEKLFF. Full variable domain (rest looked up from reference TRBV7-2 and TRBJ1-4): GAGVSQSPSNKVTEKGKDVELRCDPISGHTALYWYRQSLGQGLEFLIYFQGNSAPDKSGLPSDRFSAERTGGSVSTLTIQRTQQEDSAVYLCASSQGDGVSEKLFFGSGTQLSVL.